This TCR beta chain was identified in a study of blood T cell repertoires in COVID-19. This CDR3 region has 17 residues. Germline-derived CDR1 and CDR2 are MNHEY and SMNVEV (reference sequence). V shed 7 bases and J 1 base; nucleotides not matched to a gene: 11. Data came from immunoSEQ multiplex PCR; TCRdb stores just in-frame clones and leaves some out. Here the sample spans approximately 270,000 clones, under 85% being singletons. The specimen sequenced was peripheral blood. The chain recombines TRBV27 with TRBJ2-2; TRBD2 matches 8 bases. This clonotype originated in a human donor with COVID-19, enrolled during active disease. The donor label of this sample is uncertain. The CDR3 DNA reads TGTGCCAGCACCCCTCGTTGGAGCGGGAGGAACACCGGGGAGCTGTTTTTT. Amino acid sequence: CASTPRWSGRNTGELFF.